The 10 T cell receptor beta chains listed next were all sequenced from one sample in a study of memory B cells and T cells in multiple sclerosis (dated by TCRdb to the late 2010s). The method was the immunoSEQ multiplex PCR assay. The source is immuneACCESS, and TCRdb retained only in-frame sequences with V and J called. Part of the clones is not carried over; for the studies checked, unresolved V genes explain less than half of this, and the remainder is unexplained. This sample has over 10,000 clones in its table, and approximately 84% of those were observed once. The ten largest make up roughly 3% of the sample. After CFSE-labeled PBMCs were cultured without any stimulus, the autoproliferating (CFSEdim) and non-proliferating (CFSEhi) T cell fractions were each sequenced on their own. In total, under 55 million CFSE-labeled PBMCs were cultured without stimulus for 7 days, after which replicate wells were pooled.

These TCRs' antigens remain unknown. What was sequenced was PBMCs from blood kept in culture. The receptors were gathered from a human donor with multiple sclerosis.

The V gene is TRBV6-1, the J gene TRBJ1-6; a possible D gene is TRBD1 (6 bases). The ends were cut back, 4 bases at V and 10 bases at J, with 14 bases in the middle. This CDR3 spans 14 amino acids. The germline CDR1 and CDR2 sequences are MNHNS and SASEGT. This CDR3 is CASSAGRGESPLHF. The CDR3 DNA is TGTGCCAGCAGTGCCGGCAGGGGCGAGTCACCCCTCCACTTT.

The V call is TRBV5-1, the J call TRBJ2-1; 8 bases match TRBD1. V lost 4 bases to trimming and J lost 9 bases; unmatched junction nucleotides: 6. Germline lookup yields CDR1 SGHRS and CDR2 YFSETQ. The CDR3 extends over 13 amino acids. The CDR3 DNA reads as TGCGCCAGCAGCGTGACAGGGGTCGGTGAGCAGTTCTTC. This codes for CASSVTGVGEQFF.

The CDR3, as DNA: TGTGCCAGCAGTCCTCAGGGAGGCAATCAGCCCCAGCATTTT. Encoded protein: CASSPQGGNQPQHF. This chain links TRBV27 with TRBJ1-5, with D possibly matching TRBD1 (5 bases). Trimming stripped 5 bases from V and 2 bases from J, with 10 bases between. Germline CDR1 MNHEY, CDR2 SMNVEV (reference sequence). The CDR3 covers 14 residues.

The chain recombines TRBV5-1 with TRBJ1-2; tentatively, D is TRBD1 (6 bases). Germline CDR1 SGHRS, CDR2 YFSETQ. V was cut by 0 bases and J by 2 bases, with 14 bases left in between. The CDR3 totals 16 residues. The CDR3 coding sequence is TGCGCCAGCAGCTTGGCCTGGGGGACAACGAACTATGGCTACACCTTC. Its protein is CASSLAWGTTNYGYTF. Full variable domain (rest looked up from reference TRBV5-1 and TRBJ1-2): KAGVTQTPRYLIKTRGQQVTLSCSPISGHRSVSWYQQTPGQGLQFLFEYFSETQRNKGNFPGRFSGRQFSNSRSEMNVSTLELGDSALYLCASSLAWGTTNYGYTFGSGTRLTVV.

This clone showed up just a few times. The V gene is TRBV6-6, the J gene TRBJ1-1; D possibly corresponds to TRBD1 (5 bases). The CDR3 totals 13 residues. Trimming shortened V by 1 base and J by 11 bases, and 14 bases separated the two germline ends. The V gene's germline CDR1 is MNHNY and CDR2 SVGAGI (reference sequence). CDR3 nucleotide sequence: TGTGCCAGCAGTTACTACCGGGACTCGAGGGCTTTCTTT. Its protein is CASSYYRDSRAFF.

This clone was recorded a few times. The rearrangement joins TRBV29-1 to TRBJ2-5; D gene unclear. Germline V gives CDR1 SQVTM, CDR2 ANQGSEA. The CDR3 contains 14 residues. The V end was cut by 7 bases, the J end by 5 bases, with 20 bases between. The CDR3 loop reads CSAGPGSNVETQYF. DNA of the CDR3: TGCAGCGCTGGCCCTGGGTCAAATGTCGAGACCCAGTACTTC.

Note on this clone: A read error may produce the germline difference seen at one junction end. The chain has TRBV7-9 and TRBJ2-7, with 9 bases lining up with TRBD1. Germline CDR1 SEHNR, CDR2 FQNEAQ (reference sequence). CDR3 length: 14 amino acids. The CDR3 reads CASSSRDRELVSDF. The CDR3 DNA sequence: TGTGCCAGCAGCTCTCGGGACAGGGAATTAGTGTCGGACTTC.

The CDR3 DNA reads as TGCGCCAGCAGTGACGGACGCGAGTTCTTC. Encoded protein: CASSDGREFF. The rearrangement uses TRBV10-1 and TRBJ2-1, with no clear D. Germline CDR1 and CDR2: WNHNN and SYGVQD (reference sequence). The V end was cut by 3 bases, the J end by 14 bases, with 8 bases between. The CDR3 covers 10 residues.

The chain combines TRBV6-1 with TRBJ2-1, with TRBD2 matching 8 bases. Germline CDR1 reads MNHNS; CDR2 reads SASEGT. J was trimmed by 3 bases and V by 4 bases; bases with no gene match: 5. This CDR3 region has 15 residues. The CDR3 sequence is CASSGREGYYNEQFF. The CDR3 bases are TGTGCCAGCAGTGGACGGGAGGGGTACTACAATGAGCAGTTCTTC.

The chain couples TRBV9 to TRBJ2-3, with 14 bases matching TRBD2. J lost 2 bases, V lost 4 bases, and 6 bases had no gene match. The CDR3 consists of 17 residues. Germline V CDR1 and CDR2: SGDLS, YYNGEE. The DNA of the CDR3 is TGTGCCAGCAGCCTAGGACTAGCGGGGGGCATCACAGATACGCAGTATTTT. It specifies CASSLGLAGGITDTQYF.